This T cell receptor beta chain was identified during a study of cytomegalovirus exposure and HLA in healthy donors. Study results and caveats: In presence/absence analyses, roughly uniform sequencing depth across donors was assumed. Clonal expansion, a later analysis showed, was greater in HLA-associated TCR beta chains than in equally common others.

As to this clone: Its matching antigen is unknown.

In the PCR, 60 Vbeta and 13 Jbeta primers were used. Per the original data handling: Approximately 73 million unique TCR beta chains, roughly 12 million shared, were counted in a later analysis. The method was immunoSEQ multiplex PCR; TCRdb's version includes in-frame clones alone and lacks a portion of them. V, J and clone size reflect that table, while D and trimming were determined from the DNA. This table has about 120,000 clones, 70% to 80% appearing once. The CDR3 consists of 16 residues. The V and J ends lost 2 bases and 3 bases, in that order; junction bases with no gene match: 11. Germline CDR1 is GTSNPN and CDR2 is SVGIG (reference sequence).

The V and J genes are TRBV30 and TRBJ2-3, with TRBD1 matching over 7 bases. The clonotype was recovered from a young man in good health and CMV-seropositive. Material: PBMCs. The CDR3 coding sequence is TGTGCCTGGAGTTCCACGACAGGGTTGAAGACAGATACGCAGTATTTT. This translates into CAWSSTTGLKTDTQYF.